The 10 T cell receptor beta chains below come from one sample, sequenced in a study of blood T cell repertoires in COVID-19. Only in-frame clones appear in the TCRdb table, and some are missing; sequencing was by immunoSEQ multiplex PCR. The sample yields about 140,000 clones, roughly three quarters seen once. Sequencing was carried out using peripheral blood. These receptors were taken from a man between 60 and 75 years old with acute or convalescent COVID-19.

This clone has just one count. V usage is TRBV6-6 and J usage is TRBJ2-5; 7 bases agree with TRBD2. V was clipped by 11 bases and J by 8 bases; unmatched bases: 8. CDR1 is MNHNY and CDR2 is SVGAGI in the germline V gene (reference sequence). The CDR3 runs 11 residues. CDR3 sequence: CAVQRDVTQYF. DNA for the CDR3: TGTGCCGTGCAGCGGGACGTTACCCAGTACTTC.

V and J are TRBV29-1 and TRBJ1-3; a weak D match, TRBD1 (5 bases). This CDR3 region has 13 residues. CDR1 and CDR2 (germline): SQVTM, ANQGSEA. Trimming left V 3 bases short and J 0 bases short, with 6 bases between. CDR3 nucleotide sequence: TGCAGCGTTGAGACAGACTCTGGAAACACCATATATTTT. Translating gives CSVETDSGNTIYF.

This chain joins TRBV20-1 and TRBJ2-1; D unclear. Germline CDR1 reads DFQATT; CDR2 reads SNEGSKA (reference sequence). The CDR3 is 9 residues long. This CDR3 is CTVAAEQFF. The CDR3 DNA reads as TGCACTGTGGCGGCAGAGCAGTTCTTC.

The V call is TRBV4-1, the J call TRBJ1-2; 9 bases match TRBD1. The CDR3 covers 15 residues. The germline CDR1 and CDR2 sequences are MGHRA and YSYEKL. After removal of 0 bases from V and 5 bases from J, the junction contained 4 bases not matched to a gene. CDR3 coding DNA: TGCGCCAGCAGCCAAGATTACAGGGGGCCATATGGCTACACCTTC. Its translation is CASSQDYRGPYGYTF.

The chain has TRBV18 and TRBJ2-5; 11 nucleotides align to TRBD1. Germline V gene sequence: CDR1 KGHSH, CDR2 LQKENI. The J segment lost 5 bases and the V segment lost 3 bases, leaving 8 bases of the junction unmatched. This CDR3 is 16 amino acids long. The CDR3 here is CASSPRTGGVGETQYF. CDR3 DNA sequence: TGTGCCAGCTCACCGCGGACAGGGGGCGTTGGGGAGACCCAGTACTTC.

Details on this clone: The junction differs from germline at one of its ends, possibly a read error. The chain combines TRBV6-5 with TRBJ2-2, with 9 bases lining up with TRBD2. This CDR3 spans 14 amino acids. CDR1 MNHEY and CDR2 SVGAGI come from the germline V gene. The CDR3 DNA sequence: TGTGCCAGCCGTTACGCGGGAGGGATCGGGGAGCTGTTTTTT. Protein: CASRYAGGIGELFF.

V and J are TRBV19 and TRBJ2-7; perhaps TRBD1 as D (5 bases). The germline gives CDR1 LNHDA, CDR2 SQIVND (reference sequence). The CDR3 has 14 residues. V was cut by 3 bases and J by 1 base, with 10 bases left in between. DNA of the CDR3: TGTGCCAGTAGTATTTCCAGGGTGTCCTACGAGCAGTACTTC. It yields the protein CASSISRVSYEQYF.

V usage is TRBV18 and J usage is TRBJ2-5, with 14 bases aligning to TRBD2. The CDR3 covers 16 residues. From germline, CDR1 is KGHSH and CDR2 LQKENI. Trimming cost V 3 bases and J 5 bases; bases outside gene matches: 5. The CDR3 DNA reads TGTGCCAGCTCACCTCGGACTAGCGGGAGGTTTGAGACCCAGTACTTC. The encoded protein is CASSPRTSGRFETQYF.

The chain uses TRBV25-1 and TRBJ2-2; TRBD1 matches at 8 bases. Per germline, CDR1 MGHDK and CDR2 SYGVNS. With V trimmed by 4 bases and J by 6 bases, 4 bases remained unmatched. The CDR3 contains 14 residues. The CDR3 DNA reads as TGTGCCAGCAGTGCAGGGGGCGCCTCCGGGGAGCTGTTTTTT. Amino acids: CASSAGGASGELFF.

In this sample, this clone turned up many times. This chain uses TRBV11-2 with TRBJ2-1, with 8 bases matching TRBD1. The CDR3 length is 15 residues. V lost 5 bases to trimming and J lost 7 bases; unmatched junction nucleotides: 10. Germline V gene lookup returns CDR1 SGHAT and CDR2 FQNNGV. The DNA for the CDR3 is TGTGCCAGCAGCCGCGGGACAGGTGTGGGAAATGAGCAGTTCTTC. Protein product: CASSRGTGVGNEQFF.